The sequence of this T cell receptor beta chain was determined in a study of shared clonotypes between healthy human individuals. Original processing methods: Junction-only immunoSEQ sequences carried no quality scores, so filtering differed. TCRdb's copy holds only in-frame clones and misses some; the assay was immunoSEQ multiplex PCR. V and J calls and clone size are copied from that table; D and trimming were computed from the DNA. The sample lists approximately 500,000 clones; 60% to 80% were seen once. V lost 3 bases, J lost 4 bases, and 3 bases stayed unmatched. The germline V gene has CDR1 SGHNT and CDR2 YYREEE (reference sequence). This CDR3 contains 15 residues. Turning to this clone: Other DNA sequences of this sample code for an identical CDR3.

The source is a woman between 40 and 50 years old in good health. Some clones in this sample may be carry-over from other donors' samples. V is TRBV5-4 and J is TRBJ2-1; TRBD2 matches 11 bases. Sequencing used PBMCs. The CDR3 protein is CASSSGTSGYNEQFF. As DNA, the CDR3 is TGTGCCAGCAGCTCCGGGACTAGCGGTTACAATGAGCAGTTCTTC.